This T cell receptor (beta chain) was retrieved from a study of blood T cell repertoires in COVID-19. Overall study context: COVID-19 samples collected from the United States, Italy and Spain covered acute and convalescent phases. Sources were T cells, B-cell-depleted T cells, or PBMCs; the material itself was cDNA or gDNA.

J lost 1 base, V lost 4 bases, and 6 bases had no gene match. This CDR3 is built from 16 residues. CDR1 is SGHDT and CDR2 is YYEEEE in the germline V gene. It was during active infection that Seattle patients were enrolled and then longitudinally followed. Profiling relied on immunoSEQ multiplex PCR, and the TCRdb table lists in-frame clones only, not all of them. The sample shows some 360,000 clones, around 87% of them seen only once. This chain uses TRBV5-6 with TRBJ1-4; 8 bases align to TRBD1. The sequencing input was peripheral blood. The receptor's source is a woman aged 60-75 years with COVID-19, enrolled during active disease. The CDR3 DNA reads TGTGCCAGCAGCCAATTGACAGGGGAAACTAATGAAAAACTGTTTTTT. Translation: CASSQLTGETNEKLFF. Based on the CDR3 plus reference TRBV5-6 and TRBJ1-4, the full variable domain is DAGVTQSPTHLIKTRGQQVTLRCSPKSGHDTVSWYQQALGQGPQFIFQYYEEEERQRGNFPDRFSGHQFPNYSSELNVNALLLGDSALYLCASSQLTGETNEKLFFGSGTQLSVL.